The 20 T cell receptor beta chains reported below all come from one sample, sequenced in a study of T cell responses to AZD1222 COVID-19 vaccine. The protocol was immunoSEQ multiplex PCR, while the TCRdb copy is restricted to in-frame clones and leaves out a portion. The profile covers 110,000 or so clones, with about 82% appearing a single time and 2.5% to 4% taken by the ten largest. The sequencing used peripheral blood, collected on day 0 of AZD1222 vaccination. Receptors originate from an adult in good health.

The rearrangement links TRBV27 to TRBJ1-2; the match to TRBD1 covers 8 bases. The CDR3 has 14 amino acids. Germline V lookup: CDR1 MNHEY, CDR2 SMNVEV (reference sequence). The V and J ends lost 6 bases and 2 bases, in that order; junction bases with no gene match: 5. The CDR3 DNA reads TGTGCCAGCAGACTACAGGGGGTGAACTATGGCTACACCTTC. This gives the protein CASRLQGVNYGYTF.

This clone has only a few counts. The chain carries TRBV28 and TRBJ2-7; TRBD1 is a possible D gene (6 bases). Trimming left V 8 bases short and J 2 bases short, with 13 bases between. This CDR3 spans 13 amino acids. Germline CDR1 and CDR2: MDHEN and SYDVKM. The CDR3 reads CASLDSPTYEQYF. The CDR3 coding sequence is TGTGCCAGCCTGGACAGCCCGACCTACGAGCAGTACTTC.

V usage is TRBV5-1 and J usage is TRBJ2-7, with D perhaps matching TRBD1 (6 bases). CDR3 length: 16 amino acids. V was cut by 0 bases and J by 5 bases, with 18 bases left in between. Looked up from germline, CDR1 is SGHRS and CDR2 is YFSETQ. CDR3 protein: CASSLGPVDSLDEQYF. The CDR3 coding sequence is TGCGCCAGCAGCTTGGGGCCGGTGGACAGTCTCGACGAGCAGTACTTC.

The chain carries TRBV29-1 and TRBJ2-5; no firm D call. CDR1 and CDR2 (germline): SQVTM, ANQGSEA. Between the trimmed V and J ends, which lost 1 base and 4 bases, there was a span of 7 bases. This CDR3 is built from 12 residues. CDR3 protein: CSVEGHGETQYF. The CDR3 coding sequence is TGCAGCGTTGAAGGACATGGAGAGACCCAGTACTTC.

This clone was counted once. In DNA form, the CDR3 reads TGCGCCAGCAGCTCTCTCCCGGGGTACCAAGAGACCCAGTACTTC. Translating gives CASSSLPGYQETQYF. The rearrangement links TRBV5-1 to TRBJ2-5, with D perhaps TRBD2 (5 bases). Germline lookup yields CDR1 SGHRS and CDR2 YFSETQ. The CDR3 is made up of 15 amino acids. The ends were cut back, 3 bases at V and 0 bases at J, with 12 bases in the middle.

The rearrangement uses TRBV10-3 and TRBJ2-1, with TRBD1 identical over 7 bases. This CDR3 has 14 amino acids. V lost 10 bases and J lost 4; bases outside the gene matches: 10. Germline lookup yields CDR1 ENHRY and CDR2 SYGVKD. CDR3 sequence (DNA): TGTGCCACCAGGACAGGAACCAGGTACAATGAGCAGTTCTTC. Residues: CATRTGTRYNEQFF.

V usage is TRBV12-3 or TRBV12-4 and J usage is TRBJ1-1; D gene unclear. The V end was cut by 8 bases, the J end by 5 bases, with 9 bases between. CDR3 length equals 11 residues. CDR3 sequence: CASLRRTEAFF. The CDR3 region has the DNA TGTGCCAGCTTAAGGCGGACTGAAGCTTTCTTT.

The CDR3 reads CASSLVRTGELFF. For the CDR3, the DNA is TGTGCCAGCAGCTTAGTGAGGACCGGGGAGCTGTTTTTT. The J gene is TRBJ2-2, the V gene TRBV7-9; D remains unclear. Trimming took off 1 base at V and 5 bases at J, with 5 bases between the two ends. The CDR3 totals 13 residues. Germline V CDR1 and CDR2: SEHNR, FQNEAQ (reference sequence).

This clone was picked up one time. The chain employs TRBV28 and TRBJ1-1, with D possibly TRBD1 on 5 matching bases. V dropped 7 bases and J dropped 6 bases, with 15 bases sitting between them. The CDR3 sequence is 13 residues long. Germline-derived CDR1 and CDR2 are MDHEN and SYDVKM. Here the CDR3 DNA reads TGTGCCAGCACCCCCCCCGGGGGACCTGAAGCTTTCTTT. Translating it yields CASTPPGGPEAFF.

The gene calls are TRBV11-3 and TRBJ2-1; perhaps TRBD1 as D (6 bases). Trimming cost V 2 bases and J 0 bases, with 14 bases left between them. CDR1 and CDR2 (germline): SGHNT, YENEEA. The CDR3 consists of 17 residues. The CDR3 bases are TGTGCCAGCAGCTTATCTTGGGGGCCGAGCTCCTACAATGAGCAGTTCTTC. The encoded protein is CASSLSWGPSSYNEQFF.

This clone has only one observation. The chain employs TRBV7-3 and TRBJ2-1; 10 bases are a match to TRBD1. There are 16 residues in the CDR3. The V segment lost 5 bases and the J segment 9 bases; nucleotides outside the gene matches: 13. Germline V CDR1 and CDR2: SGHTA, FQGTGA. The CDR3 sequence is CASSPGRGQGNSEQFF. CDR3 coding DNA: TGTGCCAGCAGCCCCGGCCGGGGACAGGGGAATTCTGAGCAGTTCTTC.

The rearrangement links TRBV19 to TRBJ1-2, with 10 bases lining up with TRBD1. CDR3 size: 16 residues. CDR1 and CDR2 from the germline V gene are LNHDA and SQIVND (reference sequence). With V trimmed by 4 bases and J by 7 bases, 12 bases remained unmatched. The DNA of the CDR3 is TGTGCCAGTAGTACCGGGCGACAGGGGGCGCGGAGTGGCTACACCTTC. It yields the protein CASSTGRQGARSGYTF.

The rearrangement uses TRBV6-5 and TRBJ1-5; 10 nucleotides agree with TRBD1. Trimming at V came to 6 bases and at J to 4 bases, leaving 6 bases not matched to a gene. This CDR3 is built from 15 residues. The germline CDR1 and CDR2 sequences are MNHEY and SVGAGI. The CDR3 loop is CASSRDRGYNQPQHF. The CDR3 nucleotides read TGTGCCAGCAGCCGGGACAGGGGTTATAATCAGCCCCAGCATTTT.

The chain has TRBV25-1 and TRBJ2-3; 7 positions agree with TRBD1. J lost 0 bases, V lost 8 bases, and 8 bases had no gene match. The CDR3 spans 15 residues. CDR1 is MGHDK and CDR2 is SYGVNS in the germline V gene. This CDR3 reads CASQLTGDSTDTQYF. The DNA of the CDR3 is TGTGCCAGCCAACTTACAGGGGACAGCACAGATACGCAGTATTTT.

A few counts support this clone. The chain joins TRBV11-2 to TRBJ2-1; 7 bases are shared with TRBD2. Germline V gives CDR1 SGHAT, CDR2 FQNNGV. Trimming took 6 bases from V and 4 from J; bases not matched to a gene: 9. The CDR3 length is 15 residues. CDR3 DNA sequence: TGTGCCAGCAGGGAGGGCGGGGGTCATTACAATGAGCAGTTCTTC. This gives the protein CASREGGGHYNEQFF.

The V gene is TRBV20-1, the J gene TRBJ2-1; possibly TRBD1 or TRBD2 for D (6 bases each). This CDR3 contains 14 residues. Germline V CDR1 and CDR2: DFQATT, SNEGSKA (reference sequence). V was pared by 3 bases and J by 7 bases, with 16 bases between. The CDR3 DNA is TGCAGTGCTAGTACTCCTGGGGGGACAAATGAGCAGTTCTTC. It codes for CSASTPGGTNEQFF.

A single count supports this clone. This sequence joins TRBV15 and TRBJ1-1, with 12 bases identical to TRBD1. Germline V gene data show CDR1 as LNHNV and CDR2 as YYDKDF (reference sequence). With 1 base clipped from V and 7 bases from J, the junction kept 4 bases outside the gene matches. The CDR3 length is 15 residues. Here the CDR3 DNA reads TGTGCCACCAGCAGAGCGGGGACAGGGGGCGATGAAGCTTTCTTT. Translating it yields CATSRAGTGGDEAFF.

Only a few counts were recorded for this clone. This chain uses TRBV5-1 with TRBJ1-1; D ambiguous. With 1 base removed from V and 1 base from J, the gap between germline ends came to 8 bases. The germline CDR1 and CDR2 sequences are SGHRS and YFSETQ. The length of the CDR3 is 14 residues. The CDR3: CASSLSTTNTEAFF. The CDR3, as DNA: TGCGCCAGCAGCTTGAGCACCACGAACACTGAAGCTTTCTTT.

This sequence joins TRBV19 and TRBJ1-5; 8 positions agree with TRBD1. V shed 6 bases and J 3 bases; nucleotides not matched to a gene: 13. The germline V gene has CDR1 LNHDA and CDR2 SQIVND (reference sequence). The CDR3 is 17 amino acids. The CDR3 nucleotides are TGTGCCAGTAGCACAATGCAGGGGGCGGGGAACAATCAGCCCCAGCATTTT. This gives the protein CASSTMQGAGNNQPQHF.

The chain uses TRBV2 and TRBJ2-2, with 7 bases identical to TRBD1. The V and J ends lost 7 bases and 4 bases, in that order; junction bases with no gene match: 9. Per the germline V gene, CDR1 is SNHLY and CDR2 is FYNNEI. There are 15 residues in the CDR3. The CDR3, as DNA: TGTGCCAGCATGCGGTCGACAGGGTCCACCGGGGAGCTGTTTTTT. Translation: CASMRSTGSTGELFF.